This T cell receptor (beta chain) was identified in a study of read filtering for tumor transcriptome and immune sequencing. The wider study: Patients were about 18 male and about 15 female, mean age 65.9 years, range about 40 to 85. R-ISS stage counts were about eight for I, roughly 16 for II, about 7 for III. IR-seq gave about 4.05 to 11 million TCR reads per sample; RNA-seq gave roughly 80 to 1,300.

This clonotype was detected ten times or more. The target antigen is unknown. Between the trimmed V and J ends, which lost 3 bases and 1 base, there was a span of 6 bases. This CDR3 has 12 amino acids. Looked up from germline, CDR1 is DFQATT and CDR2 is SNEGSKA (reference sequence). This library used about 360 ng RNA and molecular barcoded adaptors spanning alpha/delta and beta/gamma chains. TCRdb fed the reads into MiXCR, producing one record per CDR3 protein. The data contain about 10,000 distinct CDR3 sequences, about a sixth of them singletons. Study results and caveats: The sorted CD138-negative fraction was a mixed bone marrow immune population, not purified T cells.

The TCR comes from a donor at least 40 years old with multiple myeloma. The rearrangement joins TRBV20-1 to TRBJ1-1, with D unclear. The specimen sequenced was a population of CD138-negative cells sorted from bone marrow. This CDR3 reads CSASRENTEAFF. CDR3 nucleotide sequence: TGCAGTGCTAGCCGGGAGAACACTGAAGCTTTCTTT.